These T cell receptor beta chains were read from a single sample in a study of blood T cell repertoires in COVID-19. Clones were sequenced by immunoSEQ multiplex PCR, and TCRdb holds only the in-frame ones, with some missing. The data hold 200,000 to 250,000 clones, with around 86% observed a single time. Sequenced input: peripheral blood. These receptors all come from a woman of 80 years or more with COVID-19, enrolled during active disease. Both conserved end residues are part of each CDR3. A D gene is named only where the DNA matches it firmly.

TRBD1,TRBV7-8,CASSVDRGQNIQYF
TRBD1,TRBV18,CASSPEGASNQPQHF
-,TRBV6-2/TRBV6-3,CASSYSHGGNQPQHF
TRBD1,TRBV5-4,CASSETGYYGYTF
-,TRBV27,CASSRGGNQPQHF
-,TRBV18,CASSPRQPAGGELFF
TRBD1,TRBV28,CASRFPPGQGRTTYNQPQHF
-,TRBV20-1,CSLYWETQYF
-,TRBV7-8,CASSLQAPDTGELFF
-,TRBV3-1/TRBV3-2,CASSQQDTQYF
-,TRBV14,CASSLEAAGSPLHF
-,TRBV5-1,CASSLETGPYEQYF
-,TRBV23-1,CASSQSPFFDRQSRNTIYF
TRBD1,TRBV7-9,CASSLRQDRSSGNTIYF
TRBD1,TRBV5-1,CASSSSGTVSQETQYF
TRBD1,TRBV4-1,CASSQAGQGVLAKNIQYF
TRBD1,TRBV6-1,CASSEARQGRQPQHF
TRBD1,TRBV5-6,CASSTYRGWKGNQPQHF
-,TRBV5-6,CASSFLTGPYGYTF
-,TRBV5-5,CASSARQFSNEKLFF
-,TRBV6-2/TRBV6-3,CASSSAGGGYTF
TRBD1,TRBV9,CASSGTTGGANEKLFF
TRBD1,TRBV6-5,CASTRAQGGYGYTF
TRBD1,TRBV19,CASSIISGTGANQPQHF
TRBD2,TRBV3-1/TRBV3-2,CASSQSWIAGYQETQYF
TRBD1,TRBV24-1,CATSDAGQLNTEAFF
TRBD1,TRBV3-1/TRBV3-2,CASSQVGTGTEAFF
TRBD1,TRBV7-2,CASSSHRDSITDTQYF
-,TRBV7-2,CASSHPTVMNTEAFF
-,TRBV5-1,CASSFDRGEAFF
-,TRBV7-3,CASSFTTAGEQYF